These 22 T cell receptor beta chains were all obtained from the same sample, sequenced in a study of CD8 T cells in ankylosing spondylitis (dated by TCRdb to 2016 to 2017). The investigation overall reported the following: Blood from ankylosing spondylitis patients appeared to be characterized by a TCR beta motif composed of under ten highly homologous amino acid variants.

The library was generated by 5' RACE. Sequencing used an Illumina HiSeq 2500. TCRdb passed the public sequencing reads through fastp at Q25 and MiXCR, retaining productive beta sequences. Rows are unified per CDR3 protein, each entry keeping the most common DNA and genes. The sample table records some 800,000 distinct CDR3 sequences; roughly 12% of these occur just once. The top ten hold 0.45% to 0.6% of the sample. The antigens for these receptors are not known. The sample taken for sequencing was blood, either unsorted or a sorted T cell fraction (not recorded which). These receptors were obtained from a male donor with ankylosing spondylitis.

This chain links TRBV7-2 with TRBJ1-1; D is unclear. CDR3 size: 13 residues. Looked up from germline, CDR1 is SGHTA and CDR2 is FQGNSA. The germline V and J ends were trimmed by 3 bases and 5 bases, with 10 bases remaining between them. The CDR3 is CASSLSAETEAFF. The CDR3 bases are TGTGCCAGCAGCTTGTCGGCGGAGACTGAAGCTTTCTTT.

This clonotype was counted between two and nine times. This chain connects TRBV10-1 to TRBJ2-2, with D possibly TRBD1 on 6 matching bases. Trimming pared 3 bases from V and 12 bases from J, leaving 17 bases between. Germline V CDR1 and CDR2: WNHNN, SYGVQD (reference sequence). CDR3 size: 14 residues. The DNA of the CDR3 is TGCGCCAGCAGTGAAGGGACACCTCCCGGCCAGCTGTTTTTT. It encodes CASSEGTPPGQLFF.

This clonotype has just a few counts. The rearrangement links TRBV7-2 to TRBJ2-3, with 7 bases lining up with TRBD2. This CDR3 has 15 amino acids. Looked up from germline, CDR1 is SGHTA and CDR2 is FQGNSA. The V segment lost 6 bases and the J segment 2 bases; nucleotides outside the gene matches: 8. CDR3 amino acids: CASRGRGTITDTQYF. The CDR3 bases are TGTGCCAGCAGAGGGAGGGGTACAATCACAGATACGCAGTATTTT.

CDR3 coding DNA: TGTGCCAGCAGCCCAGAGGGGAATGAACTGTTTTTT. The encoded protein is CASSPEGNELFF. The chain has TRBV11-2 and TRBJ1-4, with D perhaps TRBD1 (5 bases). V lost 5 bases, J lost 12 bases, and 13 bases lay in between. The germline CDR1 and CDR2 sequences are SGHAT and FQNNGV. This CDR3 region has 12 residues.

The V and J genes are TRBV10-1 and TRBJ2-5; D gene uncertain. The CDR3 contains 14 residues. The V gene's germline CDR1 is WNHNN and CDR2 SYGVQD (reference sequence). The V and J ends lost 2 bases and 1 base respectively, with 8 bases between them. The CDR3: CASSEPGSQETQYF. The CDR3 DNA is TGCGCCAGCAGTGAGCCCGGCAGCCAAGAGACCCAGTACTTC.

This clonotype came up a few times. The CDR3 nucleotides are TGTGCCAGCAGTCTCATCTGGGATTCCCAAGAGACCCAGTACTTC. Translated: CASSLIWDSQETQYF. The genes are TRBV6-2 or TRBV6-3 and TRBJ2-5; D ambiguous. CDR3 length: 15 residues. Germline loops: CDR1 MNHEY, CDR2 SVGEGT. The ends were cut back, 5 bases at V and 1 base at J, with 14 bases in the middle.

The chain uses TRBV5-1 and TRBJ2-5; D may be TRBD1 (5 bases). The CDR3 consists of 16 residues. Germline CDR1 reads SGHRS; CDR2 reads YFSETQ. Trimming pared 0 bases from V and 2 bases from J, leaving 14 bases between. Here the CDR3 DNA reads TGCGCCAGCAGCTTGGCCTTAACGACAGTGCAAGAGACCCAGTACTTC. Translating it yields CASSLALTTVQETQYF.

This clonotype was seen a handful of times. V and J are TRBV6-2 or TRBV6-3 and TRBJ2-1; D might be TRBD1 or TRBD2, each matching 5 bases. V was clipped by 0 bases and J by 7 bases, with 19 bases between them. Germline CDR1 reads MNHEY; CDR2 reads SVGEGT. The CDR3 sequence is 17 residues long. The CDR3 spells CASSYSIGPRGDNEQFF. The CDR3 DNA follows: TGTGCCAGCAGTTACTCAATCGGGCCAAGGGGAGATAATGAGCAGTTCTTC.

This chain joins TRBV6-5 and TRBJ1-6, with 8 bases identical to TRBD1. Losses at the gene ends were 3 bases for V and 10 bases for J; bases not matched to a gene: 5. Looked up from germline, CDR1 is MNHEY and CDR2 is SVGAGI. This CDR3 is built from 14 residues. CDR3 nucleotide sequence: TGTGCCAGCAGTTATTGGACAGGGAAATCACCCCTCCACTTT. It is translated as CASSYWTGKSPLHF.

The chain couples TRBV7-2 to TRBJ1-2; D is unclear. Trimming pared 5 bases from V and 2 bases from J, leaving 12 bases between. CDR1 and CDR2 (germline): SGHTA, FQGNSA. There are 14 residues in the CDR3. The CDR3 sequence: CASSPVPGNYGYTF. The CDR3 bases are TGTGCCAGCAGCCCAGTACCGGGAAACTATGGCTACACCTTC.

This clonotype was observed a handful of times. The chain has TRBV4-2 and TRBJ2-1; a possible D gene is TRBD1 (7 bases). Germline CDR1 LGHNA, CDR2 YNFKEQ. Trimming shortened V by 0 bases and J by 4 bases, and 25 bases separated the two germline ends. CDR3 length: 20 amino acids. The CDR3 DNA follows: TGTGCCAGCAGCCAAGATCAGGGGGGTTGGGGTCCAGGGGGATACAATGAGCAGTTCTTC. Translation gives CASSQDQGGWGPGGYNEQFF.

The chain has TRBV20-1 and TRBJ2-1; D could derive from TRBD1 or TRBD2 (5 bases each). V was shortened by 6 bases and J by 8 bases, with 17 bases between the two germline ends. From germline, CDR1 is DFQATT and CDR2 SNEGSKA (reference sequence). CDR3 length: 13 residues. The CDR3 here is CSAGIYLGDEQFF. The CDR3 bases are TGCAGTGCCGGGATATACCTGGGGGATGAGCAGTTCTTC.

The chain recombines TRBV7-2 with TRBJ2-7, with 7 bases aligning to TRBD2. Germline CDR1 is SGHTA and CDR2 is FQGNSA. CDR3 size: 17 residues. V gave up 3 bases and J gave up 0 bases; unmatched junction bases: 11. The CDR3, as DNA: TGTGCCAGCAGCTTCGTCCGTCTAGCGGATAGCTCCTACGAGCAGTACTTC. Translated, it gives CASSFVRLADSSYEQYF.

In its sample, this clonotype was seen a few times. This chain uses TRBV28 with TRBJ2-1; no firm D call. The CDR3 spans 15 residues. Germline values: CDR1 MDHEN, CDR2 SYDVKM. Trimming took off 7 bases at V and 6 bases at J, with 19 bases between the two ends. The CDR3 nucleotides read TGTGCCAGCATTAGACCCCCGCGCGAAGTCAATGAGCAGTTCTTC. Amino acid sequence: CASIRPPREVNEQFF.

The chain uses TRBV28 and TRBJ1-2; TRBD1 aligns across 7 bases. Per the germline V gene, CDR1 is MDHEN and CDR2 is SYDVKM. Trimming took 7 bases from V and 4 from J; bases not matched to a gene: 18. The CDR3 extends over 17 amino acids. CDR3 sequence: CASNGPRGPAASYGYTF. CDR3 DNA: TGTGCCAGCAATGGCCCTAGGGGGCCGGCGGCTAGCTATGGCTACACCTTC.

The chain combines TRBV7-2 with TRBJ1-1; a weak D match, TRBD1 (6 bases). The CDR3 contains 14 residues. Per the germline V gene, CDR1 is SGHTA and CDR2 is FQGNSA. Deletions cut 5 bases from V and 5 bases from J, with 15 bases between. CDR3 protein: CASSPLGGYTEAFF. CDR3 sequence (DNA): TGTGCCAGCAGCCCCTTAGGGGGATATACTGAAGCTTTCTTT.

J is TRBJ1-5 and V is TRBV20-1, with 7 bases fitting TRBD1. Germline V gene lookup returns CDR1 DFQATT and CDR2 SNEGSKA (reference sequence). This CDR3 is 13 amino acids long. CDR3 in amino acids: CSSEKDRYQPQHF. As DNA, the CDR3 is TGCAGCAGTGAAAAGGACAGGTATCAGCCCCAGCATTTT.

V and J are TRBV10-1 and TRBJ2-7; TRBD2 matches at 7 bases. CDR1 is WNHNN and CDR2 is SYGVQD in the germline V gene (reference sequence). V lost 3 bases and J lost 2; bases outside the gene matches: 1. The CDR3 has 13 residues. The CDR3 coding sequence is TGCGCCAGCAGTGACGGGGGGACCTACGAGCAGTACTTC. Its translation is CASSDGGTYEQYF.

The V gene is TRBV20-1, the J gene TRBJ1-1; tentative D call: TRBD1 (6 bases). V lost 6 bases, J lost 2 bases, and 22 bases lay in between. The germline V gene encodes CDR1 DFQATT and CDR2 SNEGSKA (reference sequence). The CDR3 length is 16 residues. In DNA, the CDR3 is TGCAGTGCCCTTAGGTCCAGGGGTGGATTCAACACTGAAGCTTTCTTT. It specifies CSALRSRGGFNTEAFF.

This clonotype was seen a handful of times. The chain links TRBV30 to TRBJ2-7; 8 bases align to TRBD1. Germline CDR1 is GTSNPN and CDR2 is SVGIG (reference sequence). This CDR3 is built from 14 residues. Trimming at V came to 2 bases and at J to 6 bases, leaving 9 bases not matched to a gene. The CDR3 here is CAWSTGQGFVEQYF. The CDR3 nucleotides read TGTGCCTGGAGTACCGGACAGGGCTTCGTCGAGCAGTACTTC.

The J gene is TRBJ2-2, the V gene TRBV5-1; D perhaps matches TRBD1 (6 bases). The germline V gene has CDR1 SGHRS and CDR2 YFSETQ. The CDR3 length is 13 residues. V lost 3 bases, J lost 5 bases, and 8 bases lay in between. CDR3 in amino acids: CASSYGQTGELFF. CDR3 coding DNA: TGCGCCAGCAGCTACGGACAGACCGGGGAGCTGTTTTTT.

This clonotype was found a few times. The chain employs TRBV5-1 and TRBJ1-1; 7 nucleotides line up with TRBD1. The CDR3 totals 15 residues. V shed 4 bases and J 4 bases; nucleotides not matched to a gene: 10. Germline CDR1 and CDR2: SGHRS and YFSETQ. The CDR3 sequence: CASSPTGELGTEAFF. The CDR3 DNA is TGCGCCAGCAGCCCTACAGGGGAGCTGGGCACTGAAGCTTTCTTT.